The entry that follows covers one T cell receptor beta chain sequence. The CDR3 runs 18 residues. V gave up 5 bases and J gave up 9 bases; unmatched junction bases: 15. Germline assignment: CDR1 SGHDN and CDR2 FVKESK. The data derive from a study of shared T cell receptors in the human thymus. Generated by immunoSEQ multiplex PCR, the TCRdb table keeps only in-frame clones and is missing some. This sample has approximately 760,000 clones, with approximately 85% found just once. The same data also contributed to another study, on human thymus T cells. That report adds: All donors were healthy Finnish infants who were undergoing corrective surgery to treat congenital heart defects. Corrective cardiac surgery supplied the resected thymus tissue. Across thymic and blood repertoires, the usage of V and J genes appeared to be biased.

This sequence was found in a girl under three years old with a congenital heart defect. The specimen sequenced was thymocytes. This chain links TRBV14 with TRBJ2-1; 14 nucleotides match TRBD2. CDR3 amino acids: CASSLPGTSGGPQGEQFF. The CDR3 DNA reads as TGTGCCAGCAGCTTACCCGGGACTAGCGGGGGACCACAAGGTGAGCAGTTCTTC. Combining the CDR3 with reference TRBV14 and TRBJ2-1 gives the whole variable domain EAGVTQFPSHSVIEKGQTVTLRCDPISGHDNLYWYRRVMGKEIKFLLHFVKESKQDESGMPNNRFLAERTGGTYSTLKVQPAELEDSGVYFCASSLPGTSGGPQGEQFFGPGTRLTVL.